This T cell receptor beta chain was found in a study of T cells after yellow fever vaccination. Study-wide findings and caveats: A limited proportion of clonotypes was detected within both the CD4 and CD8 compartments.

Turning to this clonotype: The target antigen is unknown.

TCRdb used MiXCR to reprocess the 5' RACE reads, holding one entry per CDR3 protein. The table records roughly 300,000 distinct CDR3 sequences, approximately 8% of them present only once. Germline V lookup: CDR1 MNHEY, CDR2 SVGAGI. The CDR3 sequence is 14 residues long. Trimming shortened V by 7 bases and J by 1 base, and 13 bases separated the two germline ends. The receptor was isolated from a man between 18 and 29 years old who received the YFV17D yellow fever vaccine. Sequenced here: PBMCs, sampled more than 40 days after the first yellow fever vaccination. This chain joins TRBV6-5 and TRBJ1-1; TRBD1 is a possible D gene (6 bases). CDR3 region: CASTDSLPNTEAFF. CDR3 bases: TGTGCCAGCACGGACAGCCTACCGAACACTGAAGCTTTCTTT.